A single sample is the source of the 5 T cell receptor beta chains below, sequenced in a study of blood T cell repertoires in COVID-19. The protocol was immunoSEQ multiplex PCR, while the TCRdb copy is restricted to in-frame clones and leaves out a portion. Of 300,000 to 350,000 clones detected, around 90% appear once; the ten largest clones hold 4% to 5.5%. The sample was PBMCs or T cells enriched from blood (not recorded which). Every receptor here comes from a woman between 18 and 30 years old with acute COVID-19.

This chain links TRBV13 with TRBJ1-1; D is undetermined. Looked up from germline, CDR1 is PRHDT and CDR2 is FYEKMQ (reference sequence). There are 16 residues in the CDR3. V was clipped by 3 bases and J by 1 base, with 15 bases between them. CDR3 DNA: TGTGCCAGCAGCTTGAGGCGGGCCAACCCGAACACTGAAGCTTTCTTT. Translation: CASSLRRANPNTEAFF.

J is TRBJ2-3 and V is TRBV27, with TRBD2 matching 7 bases. V gave up 5 bases and J gave up 5 bases; unmatched junction bases: 10. Germline values: CDR1 MNHEY, CDR2 SMNVEV (reference sequence). The CDR3 contains 15 residues. CDR3 coding DNA: TGTGCCAGCAGTCAGGAGGGGAGGGCGAAAGATACGCAGTATTTT. Its protein is CASSQEGRAKDTQYF.

The rearrangement joins TRBV6-2 or TRBV6-3 to TRBJ1-1; TRBD1 matches at 10 bases. The CDR3 has 15 residues. The V and J ends lost 5 bases and 6 bases, in that order; junction bases with no gene match: 9. Germline-derived CDR1 and CDR2 are MNHEY and SVGEGT. CDR3 in DNA: TGTGCCAGCAGTCGGGCGACAGGGGGCTTCCCTGAAGCTTTCTTT. Translating gives CASSRATGGFPEAFF.

This clone has just one count. The CDR3, as DNA: TGTGCCAGCACGGTCGGTCCCGGACTAGCGGACGTGTACGAGCAGTACTTC. Protein: CASTVGPGLADVYEQYF. The rearrangement uses TRBV28 and TRBJ2-7, with TRBD2 matching 10 bases. With V trimmed by 7 bases and J by 4 bases, 16 bases remained unmatched. This CDR3 is 17 amino acids long. Germline CDR1 reads MDHEN; CDR2 reads SYDVKM.

The V gene is TRBV19, the J gene TRBJ2-1; TRBD2 agrees at 7 bases. The V gene end was trimmed by 1 base and the J gene end by 8 bases; junction bases not matched to a gene: 8. The germline V gene has CDR1 LNHDA and CDR2 SQIVND (reference sequence). The CDR3 contains 15 residues. The DNA for the CDR3 is TGTGCCAGTAGTATAGGCCGAGGGAGGGGCTATGAGCAGTTCTTC. Translated, it gives CASSIGRGRGYEQFF.